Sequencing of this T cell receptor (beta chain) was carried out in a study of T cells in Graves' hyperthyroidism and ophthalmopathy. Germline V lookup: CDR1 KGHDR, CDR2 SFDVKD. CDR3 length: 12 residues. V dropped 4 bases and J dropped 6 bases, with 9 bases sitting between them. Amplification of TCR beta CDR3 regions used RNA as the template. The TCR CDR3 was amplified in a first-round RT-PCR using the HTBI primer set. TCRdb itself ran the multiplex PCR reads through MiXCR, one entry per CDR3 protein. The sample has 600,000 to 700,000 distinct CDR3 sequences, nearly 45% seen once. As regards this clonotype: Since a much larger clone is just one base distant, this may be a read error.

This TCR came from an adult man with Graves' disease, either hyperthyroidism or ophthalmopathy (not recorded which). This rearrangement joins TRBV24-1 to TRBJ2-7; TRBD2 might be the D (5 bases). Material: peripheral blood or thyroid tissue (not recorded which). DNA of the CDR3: TGTGCCACCAGTGACGCGGGTGTCGAGCAGTACTTC. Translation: CATSDAGVEQYF.